A single sample is the source of the 12 T cell receptor beta chains below, sequenced in a study of T cells in Graves' hyperthyroidism and ophthalmopathy. It was RNA transcripts that yielded the amplified TCR beta CDR3 regions. TCR CDR3 regions were first amplified by RT-PCR with HTBI primers. One entry per CDR3 protein, called by TCRdb with MiXCR from the multiplex PCR reads. This table holds 45,000 to 75,000 distinct CDR3 sequences, just under 50% found once. Sequences were obtained from blood. The receptors were sampled from a woman aged 25-40 years with Graves' ophthalmopathy.

About this clonotype itself: Given the absence of the conserved phenylalanine or tryptophan at the CDR3 end, a read error is likely. V gene TRBV7-9 combines with J gene TRBJ2-2; D perhaps matches TRBD1 (5 bases). The CDR3 has 16 amino acids. CDR1 SEHNR and CDR2 FQNEAQ come from the germline V gene (reference sequence). CDR3 in DNA: TGTGCCAGCAGCCCCCCGGCGAAGGGGAACACTGGGGAGCTGTTTTTG. It specifies CASSPPAKGNTGELFL.

This clonotype has just one count. The chain has TRBV24-1 and TRBJ2-7; D gene ambiguous. The germline V gene has CDR1 KGHDR and CDR2 SFDVKD. With 3 bases removed from V and 3 bases from J, the gap between germline ends came to 8 bases. The CDR3 is 13 residues long. CDR3 nucleotides: TGTGCCACCAGTGATCGCACGGGCTACGAGCAGTACTTC. It specifies CATSDRTGYEQYF.

The chain couples TRBV19 to TRBJ1-5, with 8 bases matching TRBD1. Per the germline V gene, CDR1 is LNHDA and CDR2 is SQIVND (reference sequence). This CDR3 contains 17 residues. The J segment lost 0 bases and the V segment lost 4 bases, leaving 8 bases of the junction unmatched. Here the CDR3 reads CASSTRDRSISNQPQHF. Here the CDR3 DNA reads TGTGCCAGTAGTACCCGGGACAGGAGTATTAGCAATCAGCCCCAGCATTTT.

Ten or more counts support this clonotype. The chain has TRBV19 and TRBJ1-5; 8 bases line up with TRBD1. The CDR3 contains 17 residues. Unmatched junction bases numbered 8, after V lost 4 bases and J lost 0 bases. Germline values: CDR1 LNHDA, CDR2 SQIVND (reference sequence). CDR3 residues: CASSTQGTGYSNQPQHF. CDR3 DNA sequence: TGTGCCAGTAGTACGCAAGGGACAGGCTATAGCAATCAGCCCCAGCATTTT.

Of note for this clonotype: At one of its ends the junction is not consistent with the germline gene, which may arise from a read error. The gene calls are TRBV5-1 and TRBJ2-7; D may be TRBD1 (7 bases). Germline assignment: CDR1 SGHRS and CDR2 YFSETQ. The CDR3 consists of 14 residues. Written as DNA, the CDR3 is TGTGCCAGCACATACAGGGGTCCCGGGAGCGAGCAGTACTTC. Amino acid sequence: CASTYRGPGSEQYF.

This chain links TRBV20-1 with TRBJ1-2; TRBD1 is a possible D gene (5 bases). The germline CDR1 and CDR2 sequences are DFQATT and SNEGSKA (reference sequence). Trimming removed 5 bases from V and 6 bases from J, with 7 bases in between. This CDR3 is built from 10 residues. The DNA of the CDR3 is TGCAGTGCTGCGGGACATGGCTACACCTTC. This translates into CSAAGHGYTF.

This clonotype occurred many times. V and J are TRBV6-5 and TRBJ2-6; 8 nucleotides align to TRBD1. The CDR3 covers 14 residues. Germline CDR1 MNHEY, CDR2 SVGAGI. Germline trimming cut 6 bases from V and 5 bases from J; bases unmatched to any gene: 3. In nucleotides, the CDR3 is TGTGCCAGCAGCGACAGGGGTCGGGCCAACGTCCTGACTTTC. It codes for CASSDRGRANVLTF.

The V gene is TRBV7-7, the J gene TRBJ2-1; 8 positions match TRBD1. Per germline, CDR1 SSHAT and CDR2 FNYEAQ (reference sequence). This CDR3 region has 13 residues. The CDR3 spells CARGLRTGFEQFF. The CDR3 DNA reads as TGTGCTAGAGGGCTGAGGACAGGGTTTGAGCAGTTCTTC.

This chain connects TRBV12-3 or TRBV12-4 to TRBJ2-7; tentatively, D is TRBD2 (5 bases). This CDR3 contains 13 residues. V was pared by 9 bases and J by 3 bases, with 15 bases between. The CDR3 coding sequence is TGTGCCAGTGGCTCGGAGCGGATCTACGAGCAGTACTTC. Protein product: CASGSERIYEQYF.

At least ten counts were recorded for this clonotype. In nucleotides, the CDR3 is TGTGCCAGCAGCTTAGGACAGGGAAACGAGCAGTACTTC. It is translated as CASSLGQGNEQYF. The chain is built from TRBV7-9 and TRBJ2-7; TRBD1 matches at 7 bases. V lost 1 base to trimming and J lost 5 bases; unmatched junction nucleotides: 2. The CDR3 covers 13 residues. Germline CDR1 and CDR2: SEHNR and FQNEAQ (reference sequence).

This sequence joins TRBV19 and TRBJ1-2; D not resolved. The CDR3 spans 13 residues. The germline V gene has CDR1 LNHDA and CDR2 SQIVND (reference sequence). The V and J ends lost 5 bases and 1 base respectively, with 8 bases between them. This CDR3 reads CASSLSFNYGYTF. The CDR3 region has the DNA TGTGCCAGTAGTCTCAGCTTTAACTATGGCTACACCTTC.

Worth noting for this clonotype: A read error may be the cause here, since a much bigger clone is one base away. As DNA, the CDR3 is TGCAGTGCGGAGCGGGATGTGGTTGAGCGGTTCTTC. Protein: CSAERDVVERFF. This sequence joins TRBV20-1 and TRBJ2-1, with 7 positions matching TRBD2. Germline lookup yields CDR1 DFQATT and CDR2 SNEGSKA (reference sequence). The CDR3 covers 12 residues.